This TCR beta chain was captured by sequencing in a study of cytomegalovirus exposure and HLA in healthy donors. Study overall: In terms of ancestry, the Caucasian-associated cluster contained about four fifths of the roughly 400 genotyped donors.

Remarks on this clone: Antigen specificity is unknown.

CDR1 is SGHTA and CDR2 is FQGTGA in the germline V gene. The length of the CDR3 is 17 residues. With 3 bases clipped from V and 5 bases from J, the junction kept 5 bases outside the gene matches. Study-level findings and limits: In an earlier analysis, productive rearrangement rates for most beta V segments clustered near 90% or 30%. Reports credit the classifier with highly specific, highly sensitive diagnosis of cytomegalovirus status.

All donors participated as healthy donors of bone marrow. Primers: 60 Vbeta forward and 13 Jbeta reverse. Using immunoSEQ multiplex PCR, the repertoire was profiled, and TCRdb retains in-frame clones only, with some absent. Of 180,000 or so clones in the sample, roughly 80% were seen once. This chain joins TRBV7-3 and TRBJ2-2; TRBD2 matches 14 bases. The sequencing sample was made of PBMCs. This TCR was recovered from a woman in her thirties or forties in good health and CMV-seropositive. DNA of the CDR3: TGTGCCAGCAGCTTCGGGACTAGCGGGAGCGATACCGGGGAGCTGTTTTTT. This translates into CASSFGTSGSDTGELFF.